This T cell receptor (beta chain) was recovered during a study of blood T cell repertoires in COVID-19. Turning to the study itself: The samples span acute and convalescent COVID-19 from the United States, Italy and Spain. Sources were T cells, B-cell-depleted T cells, or PBMCs; the material itself was cDNA or gDNA.

Seattle-derived patients entered the study during active infection and were followed longitudinally. In the source study's methods: Estimated nucleated cell counts came from reference gene primer amplification. TCRdb's copy holds only in-frame clones and misses some; the assay was immunoSEQ multiplex PCR. V and J calls and clone size are given by that table; D and trimming were obtained from the DNA. The data contain fewer than 650,000 clones, approximately 91% of them singletons. The sequence came from a woman aged 50 to 60 with COVID-19, enrolled during active disease. What was sequenced was peripheral blood.

The CDR3 sequence is CSVGQASNQPQHF. In DNA form, the CDR3 reads TGCAGCGTTGGACAGGCAAGCAATCAGCCCCAGCATTTT. The chain recombines TRBV29-1 with TRBJ1-5, with D perhaps matching TRBD1 (6 bases). Trimming took off 4 bases at V and 1 base at J, with 8 bases between the two ends. Per germline, CDR1 SQVTM and CDR2 ANQGSEA. The CDR3 length is 13 residues. Combining the CDR3 with reference TRBV29-1 and TRBJ1-5 gives the whole variable domain SAVISQKPSRDICQRGTSLTIQCQVDSQVTMMFWYRQQPGQSLTLIATANQGSEATYESGFVIDKFPISRPNLTFSTLTVSNMSPEDSSIYLCSVGQASNQPQHFGDGTRLSIL.